The entry that follows covers one T cell receptor beta chain sequence. This entry comes from a study of T cell changes during pregnancy in multiple sclerosis. The protocol was immunoSEQ multiplex PCR, while the TCRdb copy is restricted to in-frame clones and leaves out a portion. The sample carries approximately 88,000 clones, 90% to 95% recorded once. Looked up from germline, CDR1 is SGHNT and CDR2 is YENEEA. The ends were cut back, 4 bases at V and 6 bases at J, with 7 bases in the middle. The CDR3 contains 12 residues. The chain carries TRBV11-3 and TRBJ2-1; D not certain. This clonotype originated in a female donor with multiple sclerosis, enrolled in a pregnancy study. The starting material was peripheral blood, obtained in the second trimester of pregnancy. This CDR3 is CASSSNSNEQFF. In DNA, the CDR3 is TGTGCCAGCAGCTCAAATAGCAATGAGCAGTTCTTC.